This entry lists 11 T cell receptor beta chains sequenced from one sample in a study of T cells in Graves' hyperthyroidism and ophthalmopathy. RNA transcripts served as the template for amplifying TCR beta CDR3 regions. The primer set for the first-round RT-PCR of the TCR CDR3 was HTBI. Using its own MiXCR run on the multiplex PCR reads, TCRdb lists one record per CDR3 protein. The data contain about 540,000 distinct CDR3 sequences, 46% of them singletons. The sample taken for sequencing was peripheral blood or thyroid tissue (not recorded which). These receptors were obtained from a woman aged 18-29 years with Graves' hyperthyroidism.

This clonotype was detected many times. The chain links TRBV6-2 or TRBV6-3 to TRBJ2-7; D perhaps matches TRBD2 (5 bases). The CDR3 contains 12 residues. Per germline, CDR1 MNHEY and CDR2 SVGEGT. The V end was cut by 10 bases, the J end by 3 bases, with 13 bases between. Here the CDR3 DNA reads TGTGCCACAGGACTCACCCGCTACGAGCAGTACTTC. Translated: CATGLTRYEQYF.

This clonotype was picked up many times. The chain carries TRBV5-1 and TRBJ1-1; D ambiguous. Germline CDR1 and CDR2: SGHRS and YFSETQ. The CDR3 loop spans 12 amino acids. Deletions cut 2 bases from V and 8 bases from J, with 10 bases between. The CDR3, as DNA: TGCGCCAGCAGCTTTGAGGGTTTGGAAGCTTTCTTT. Its translation is CASSFEGLEAFF.

J is TRBJ1-5 and V is TRBV10-2; possible D gene TRBD1, 5 bases. CDR1 is WSHSY, CDR2 SAAADI, per germline. With 2 bases removed from V and 4 bases from J, the gap between germline ends came to 9 bases. The CDR3 is 14 amino acids. CDR3: CASSEGAGNQPQHF. The DNA of the CDR3 is TGCGCCAGCAGTGAGGGGGCAGGGAATCAGCCCCAGCATTTT.

The chain's CDR3 is CATSSLNRATNEKLFF. CDR3 bases: TGTGCCACCAGCAGCCTAAACAGGGCAACTAATGAAAAACTGTTTTTT. The chain employs TRBV15 and TRBJ1-4; TRBD1 is a possible D gene (6 bases). The germline V gene encodes CDR1 LNHNV and CDR2 YYDKDF (reference sequence). V was pared by 3 bases and J by 0 bases, with 11 bases between. The CDR3 is 16 residues long. Full variable domain (missing parts from reference TRBV15 and TRBJ1-4): DAMVIQNPRYQVTQFGKPVTLSCSQTLNHNVMYWYQQKSSQAPKLLFHYYDKDFNNEADTPDNFQSRRPNTSFCFLDIRSPGLGDTAMYLCATSSLNRATNEKLFFGSGTQLSVL.

This clonotype was detected many times. V usage is TRBV3-1 and J usage is TRBJ2-7, with a possible D match to TRBD1 (5 bases). CDR1 is LGHDT and CDR2 is YNNKEL in the germline V gene (reference sequence). This CDR3 is built from 12 residues. The V gene lost 1 base and the J gene lost 6 bases, with 7 bases spanning the gap. CDR3 bases: TGTGCCAGCAGCCAAGCGACAGTCGAGCAGTACTTC. It specifies CASSQATVEQYF.

This clonotype was seen at least ten times. The CDR3 coding sequence is TGTGCCACCAGTGATGGTGAGGGACTCCATAACTATGGCTACACCTTC. Residues: CATSDGEGLHNYGYTF. The chain is built from TRBV24-1 and TRBJ1-2, with a weak D call TRBD1 (5 bases). Germline CDR1 KGHDR, CDR2 SFDVKD. V shed 3 bases and J shed 1 base, with 14 bases lying between them. The CDR3 loop spans 16 amino acids.

This clonotype was counted between two and nine times. The chain links TRBV9 to TRBJ2-1; possible D gene TRBD1, 5 bases. With 3 bases removed from V and 6 bases from J, the gap between germline ends came to 10 bases. The CDR3 runs to 13 residues. CDR1 and CDR2 (germline): SGDLS, YYNGEE. The CDR3 region has the DNA TGTGCCAGCAGCGCCAGGGTTTCCAATGAGCAGTTCTTC. Its translation: CASSARVSNEQFF.

Regarding this clonotype: The CDR3 does not close with the conserved phenylalanine or tryptophan, likely indicating a read error. The limits of the CDR3 on the DNA are not certain, so only TCRdb's listed CDR3 is given. This chain uses TRBV20-1 with TRBJ1-4. Germline V gene data show CDR1 as DFQATT and CDR2 as SNEGSKA (reference sequence). The CDR3 is made up of 10 amino acids, end residues included. The CDR3 loop is CSDLRREGFY.

In this sample, this clonotype turned up many times. This sequence joins TRBV4-1 and TRBJ1-4, with D maybe TRBD1 (6 bases). Germline lookup yields CDR1 MGHRA and CDR2 YSYEKL. V lost 6 bases, J lost 8 bases, and 16 bases lay in between. The CDR3 has 14 amino acids. Written as DNA, the CDR3 is TGCGCCAGCAGACGTACAGGGTTTGGGGAAAAACTGTTTTTT. Translating it yields CASRRTGFGEKLFF.

The chain links TRBV7-3 to TRBJ1-1; no clear D. Germline V gene lookup returns CDR1 SGHTA and CDR2 FQGTGA. This CDR3 has 13 amino acids. V was pared by 5 bases and J by 1 base, with 8 bases between. CDR3 residues: CASSPLANTEAFF. The CDR3 DNA reads as TGTGCCAGCAGCCCTCTCGCGAACACTGAAGCTTTCTTT. Based on the CDR3 plus reference TRBV7-3 and TRBJ1-1, the full variable domain is GAGVSQTPSNKVTEKGKYVELRCDPISGHTALYWYRQSLGQGPEFLIYFQGTGAADDSGLPNDRFFAVRPEGSVSTLKIQRTERGDSAVYLCASSPLANTEAFFGQGTRLTVV.

The rearrangement uses TRBV18 and TRBJ2-7; 7 bases map to TRBD1. Germline loops: CDR1 KGHSH, CDR2 LQKENI. This CDR3 is built from 15 residues. The junction had 9 bases not matched to a gene; V was cut back by 1 base and J by 6 bases. This CDR3 reads CASSPQGVQGPEQYF. CDR3 DNA: TGTGCCAGCTCACCACAGGGAGTACAGGGGCCCGAGCAGTACTTC.